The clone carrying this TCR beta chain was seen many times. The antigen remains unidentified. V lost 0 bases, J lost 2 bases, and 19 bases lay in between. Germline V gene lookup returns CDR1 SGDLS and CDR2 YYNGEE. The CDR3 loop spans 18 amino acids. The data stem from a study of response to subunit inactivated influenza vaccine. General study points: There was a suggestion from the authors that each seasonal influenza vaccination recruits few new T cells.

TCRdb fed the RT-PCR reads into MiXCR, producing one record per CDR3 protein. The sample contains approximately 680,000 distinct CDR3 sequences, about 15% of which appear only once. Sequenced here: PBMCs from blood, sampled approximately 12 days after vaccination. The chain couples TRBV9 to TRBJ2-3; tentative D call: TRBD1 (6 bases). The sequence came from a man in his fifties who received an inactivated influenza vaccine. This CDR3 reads CASSVARGGGHFTDTQYF. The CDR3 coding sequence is TGTGCCAGCAGCGTAGCACGGGGTGGGGGACACTTCACAGATACGCAGTATTTT.